This note documents a single TCR beta chain sequence. Only a few counts were recorded for this clone. The clone's antigen remains unknown. Base qualities are missing; no much larger clone stands one base away. This sample was taken from a study of blood T cell repertoires in COVID-19 (dated by TCRdb to the early 2020s). About the full investigation: The collaborator samples originated in the United States, Italy and Spain and spanned the acute and convalescent phases of COVID-19. The prospective study material was composed of cDNA or gDNA derived from T cells, B-cell-depleted T cells, or PBMCs. Deeply sampled blood TCRbeta repertoires from subjects exposed to, actively infected with, or recovered from COVID-19 were included in the dataset. The repertoires were released in a freely available public database meant as a resource for research on the immune response to SARS-CoV-2. Samples came from the ongoing ImmuneRACE study (first 160 participants) plus 1,254 subjects from 6 global collaborators. The sample metadata nearly always contained a de-identified subject ID, COVID-19 status, age in years and sex. Where available, HLA class I and class II types were obtained from metadata supplied by the sample provider rather than from assay-based typing. The investigation overall reported the following: The amount of clinical and demographic metadata varied by source and participant and was provided uncurated.

TCRbeta CDR3 regions were amplified from genomic DNA by means of the immunoSEQ Assay, a bias-controlled multiplex PCR. Under the source paper's analysis protocol: Nucleated cell counts per sample were estimated from amplification of reference gene primers within the assay. To quantify the absolute abundance of each unique TCRbeta CDR3 rearrangement, sequence reads were collapsed and filtered. Productive Simpson clonality was computed per sample as the square root of Simpson's diversity index over productive rearrangements. In its TCRdb copy, this immuneACCESS table keeps in-frame sequences only and misses some clones. Where compared with another copy, unresolved V genes explain less than half of these, and the others have no known cause. V, J and clone size were drawn from that table, and D and trimming were deduced from the DNA. The sample records 250,000 to 400,000 clones, roughly 90% of which are singletons. Clones ranked in the top ten supply roughly 2.8% of the sample.

In Seattle, one collaborating source enrolled patients while the infection was active and tracked those patients longitudinally over the course of disease. Each collaborating institution followed its own protocols to collect whole blood in K2EDTA tubes. For TCRbeta analysis, collaborators shipped samples in one of three forms: frozen whole blood, isolated PBMCs, or DNA extracted from either of those sample types. Including cysteine and phenylalanine, the CDR3 has 15 amino acids. The sequence is cut down to CDR3 DNA, 45 bases in frame from base 1. CDR1 and CDR2 were assigned from the germline V gene as KGHSH and LQKENI. A distance of 17 bases separates the germline ends of V and J, which lose 5 bases and 6 bases respectively.

The sample was peripheral blood. The sequence derives from a woman in her 30s with COVID-19, enrolled during active disease. Rearrangement joined TRBV18 to TRBJ1-5; there is no confident call for the D gene. The CDR3 in this case is CASSTRGEGSQPQHF. The sequenced DNA: TGTGCCAGCTCAACCCGGGGTGAGGGTAGTCAGCCCCAGCATTTT.